This T cell receptor beta chain was profiled in a study of blood T cell repertoires in COVID-19. Across the whole study: The United States, Italy and Spain provided the acute and convalescent COVID-19 samples. T cells, B-cell-depleted T cells, or PBMCs supplied cDNA or gDNA.

Deletions cut 6 bases from V and 7 bases from J, with 13 bases between. Germline V gene data show CDR1 as MNHEY and CDR2 as SVGAGI. This CDR3 is 12 amino acids long. Authors' processing steps: Scientists estimated how many nucleated cells there were by amplifying reference gene primers. Using immunoSEQ multiplex PCR, the repertoire was profiled, and TCRdb retains in-frame clones only, with some absent. The DNA gave D and trimming, while V, J and clone size come from that table. The sample has roughly 100,000 clones; over 75% are singletons. The sequenced sample consisted of peripheral blood. The chain joins TRBV6-5 to TRBJ2-7, with a tentative D call TRBD2 (6 bases). The clonotype was recovered from a human donor in a cohort sampled during active or convalescent COVID-19. The CDR3 spells CASSTREWEQYF. DNA of the CDR3: TGTGCCAGCAGCACTCGGGAGTGGGAGCAGTACTTC.